This TCR beta chain appears in the sequencing data of a study of cytomegalovirus exposure and HLA in healthy donors. Study context: The use of the same platform for the 120 or so validation repertoires and the 550 to 700 first-cohort repertoires was reported by a later analysis. Study-wide results and limits: Researchers catalogued over 150 TCR beta chains as cytomegalovirus-associated.

Trimming at V came to 6 bases and at J to 2 bases, leaving 5 bases not matched to a gene. This CDR3 region has 15 residues. Germline values: CDR1 MNHNS, CDR2 SASEGT. Worth noting for this clone: Its specificity is not known.

Assay: immunoSEQ multiplex PCR; the TCRdb copy retains only in-frame clones and omits some. This sample yields under 65,000 clones, of which around nine tenths are seen a single time; 7.5% to 9.5% belongs to the top ten. The sequence derives from a woman younger than 30 in good health and CMV-seropositive. Material: PBMCs. This rearrangement joins TRBV6-1 to TRBJ2-3, with TRBD2 matching 10 bases. DNA of the CDR3: TGTGCCAGCAGACCTAGCGGGGGTTCCACAGATACGCAGTATTTT. Protein: CASRPSGGSTDTQYF.